This TCR beta chain was sequenced in a study of vaccination effects on CD4 cells after COVID-19. Across the study: Post-vaccine sample collection fell at a median of 72 days after the second dose.

In germline, CDR1 is SGHTA, CDR2 FQGNSA. The CDR3 is 15 residues long. Trimming removed 1 base at V and 4 bases at J, with 13 bases between. Subsequent to roughly 9 days of culture, CD4+ T cells were isolated. Everyone in the study got two shots of either the BNT162b2 or mRNA-1273 vaccine. None of these healthy vaccinees had been infected with SARS-CoV-2 before vaccination. Assay: immunoSEQ multiplex PCR; the TCRdb copy retains only in-frame clones and omits some. The sample holds around 40,000 clones, more than 65% seen once. Notes on the study in general: Marked contraction was observed in infection-induced and vaccine-induced clones late after vaccination.

A note on this clone: Its antigen remains unknown.

The chain combines TRBV7-2 with TRBJ1-1; D ambiguous. Here the sequenced sample was CD4+ T cells from PBMCs cultured without peptide, taken after COVID-19 vaccination. The receptor was derived from a human donor who received a COVID-19 vaccine. The CDR3 sequence: CASSLVGPGSTEAFF. CDR3 nucleotides: TGTGCCAGCAGCTTAGTTGGCCCCGGAAGCACTGAAGCTTTCTTT.